This T cell receptor (beta chain) appears in the sequencing data of a study of Tregs in tolerant kidney transplant recipients. Unstimulated Tregs (CD4+CD25+CD127-) and CD4+CD25- non-Tregs were sorted from PBMCs. The ends lost 6 bases at V and 5 bases at J; junction bases unmatched: 9. This CDR3 has 15 amino acids. The germline V gene has CDR1 SNHLY and CDR2 FYNNEI. Comment on this clone: Its antigen remains unidentified.

Profiling relied on immunoSEQ multiplex PCR, and the TCRdb table lists in-frame clones only, not all of them. This repertoire shows 110,000 or so clones, around 91% found once; its top ten account for approximately 0.6%. The study's findings and limits: Validation in larger populations is needed because few patients were studied. Biological reproducibility was not directly addressed, but technical replication error appeared minimal.

This chain links TRBV2 with TRBJ2-5, with TRBD1 identical over 10 bases. The sample taken for sequencing was CD4+ T cells from blood. The origin of this receptor is a human donor in good health. CDR3 protein: CASRDRDRGWETQYF. CDR3 nucleotides: TGTGCCAGCAGAGATAGGGACAGGGGATGGGAGACCCAGTACTTC.